The subject of this entry is one T cell receptor (beta chain). Germline CDR1 and CDR2: MNHNY and SVGAGI (reference sequence). The CDR3 covers 14 residues. Trimming took off 5 bases at V and 11 bases at J, with 21 bases between the two ends. The data derive from a study of tumor-infiltrating lymphocytes in oesophageal squamous cell carcinoma. TCRdb re-called the PCR reads with MiXCR, one entry per CDR3 protein. This table holds around 12,000 distinct CDR3 sequences, about 55% found once. This TCR came from a female donor with esophageal squamous cell carcinoma. The chain links TRBV6-6 to TRBJ2-5; D unresolved. The source material was esophageal tumor tissue. The CDR3 coding sequence is TGTGCCAGCAGTCCACTGGTCTCCTACAATGAGCAGTACTTC. This gives the protein CASSPLVSYNEQYF.